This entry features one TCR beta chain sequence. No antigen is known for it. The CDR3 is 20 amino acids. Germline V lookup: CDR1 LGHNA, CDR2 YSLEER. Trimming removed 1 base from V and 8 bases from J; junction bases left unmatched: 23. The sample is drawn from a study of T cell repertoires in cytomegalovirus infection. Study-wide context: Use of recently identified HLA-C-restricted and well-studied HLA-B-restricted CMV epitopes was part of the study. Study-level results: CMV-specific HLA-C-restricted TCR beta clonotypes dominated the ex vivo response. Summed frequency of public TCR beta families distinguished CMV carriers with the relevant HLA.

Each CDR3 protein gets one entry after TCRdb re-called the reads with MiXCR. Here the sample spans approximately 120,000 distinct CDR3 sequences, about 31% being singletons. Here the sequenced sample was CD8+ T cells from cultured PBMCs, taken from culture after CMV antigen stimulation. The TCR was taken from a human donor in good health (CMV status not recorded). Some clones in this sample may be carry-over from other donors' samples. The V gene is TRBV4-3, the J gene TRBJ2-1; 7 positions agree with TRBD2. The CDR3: CASSQAPGGSRGSRVDEQFF. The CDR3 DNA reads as TGCGCCAGCAGCCAAGCCCCTGGGGGGTCGCGGGGGTCGCGGGTGGATGAGCAGTTCTTC.